The 8 T cell receptor beta chains below come from one sample, sequenced in a study of blood T cell repertoires in COVID-19. The assay was immunoSEQ multiplex PCR, and TCRdb's table has in-frame clones only and misses some. The data show 100,000 to 150,000 clones, approximately 81% seen once. The material sequenced was peripheral blood. Every receptor here comes from a man in his sixties with acute or convalescent COVID-19.

This clone has a handful of counts. The chain joins TRBV5-1 to TRBJ1-1; 8 nucleotides align to TRBD1. Germline V gene data show CDR1 as SGHRS and CDR2 as YFSETQ. This CDR3 has 14 residues. The J segment lost 8 bases and the V segment lost 6 bases, leaving 12 bases of the junction unmatched. The chain's CDR3 is CASKYLVGTGEAFF. CDR3 bases: TGCGCCAGCAAGTACTTAGTGGGGACAGGAGAAGCTTTCTTT.

V gene TRBV30 combines with J gene TRBJ1-2; TRBD1 aligns across 9 bases. The junction had 8 bases not matched to a gene; V was cut back by 5 bases and J by 7 bases. The CDR3 is 13 residues long. Germline CDR1 GTSNPN, CDR2 SVGIG (reference sequence). The CDR3 reads CAWERDREGGYTF. CDR3 nucleotides: TGTGCCTGGGAGAGGGACAGGGAGGGTGGCTACACCTTC. Full variable domain (missing parts from reference TRBV30 and TRBJ1-2): SQTIHQWPATLVQPVGSPLSLECTVEGTSNPNLYWYRQAAGRGLQLLFYSVGIGQISSEVPQNLSASRPQDRQFILSSKKLLLSDSGFYLCAWERDREGGYTFGSGTRLTVV.

The chain is built from TRBV12-3 or TRBV12-4 and TRBJ1-2; weak D call: TRBD1 (6 bases). The CDR3 runs 13 residues. The V end lost 9 bases, the J end lost 8 bases, and 19 bases lay between the germline ends. The CDR3 nucleotides are TGTGCCAGTCGGCTACAGGGAACAGAGGGCTACACCTTC. This encodes CASRLQGTEGYTF.

This chain links TRBV30 with TRBJ1-6, with a tentative D call TRBD1 (5 bases). The CDR3 contains 15 residues. Germline V lookup: CDR1 GTSNPN, CDR2 SVGIG (reference sequence). V shed 5 bases and J shed 7 bases, with 18 bases lying between them. CDR3: CAWGPWDSQNSPLHF. The CDR3, as DNA: TGTGCCTGGGGGCCCTGGGACTCACAGAATTCACCCCTCCACTTT.

The chain recombines TRBV3-1 (or the pseudogene TRBV3-2) with TRBJ1-2, with D possibly matching TRBD1 (6 bases). The CDR3 extends over 15 amino acids. Per germline, CDR1 LGHDT and CDR2 YNNKEL (reference sequence). Trimming left V 0 bases short and J 8 bases short, with 16 bases between. The chain's CDR3 is CASSQDSQGLLGYTF. The CDR3 bases are TGTGCCAGCAGCCAAGATTCCCAGGGGCTTTTGGGCTACACCTTC.

The chain recombines TRBV19 with TRBJ2-7, with 7 nucleotides matching TRBD1. V shed 3 bases, J shed 2 bases, and the junction held 4 bases outside the gene matches. The CDR3 consists of 14 residues. Germline V gene lookup returns CDR1 LNHDA and CDR2 SQIVND (reference sequence). CDR3 protein: CASSIGQGAYEQYF. DNA of the CDR3: TGTGCCAGTAGTATCGGGCAGGGGGCCTACGAGCAGTACTTC. The complete variable domain, with remaining parts taken from reference TRBV19 and TRBJ2-7, reads DGGITQSPKYLFRKEGQNVTLSCEQNLNHDAMYWYRQDPGQGLRLIYYSQIVNDFQKGDIAEGYSVSREKKESFPLTVTSAQKNPTAFYLCASSIGQGAYEQYFGPGTRLTVT.

The chain links TRBV11-2 to TRBJ2-1; 8 bases fit TRBD2. Germline V lookup: CDR1 SGHAT, CDR2 FQNNGV. The CDR3 has 16 residues. The J segment lost 4 bases and the V segment lost 4 bases, leaving 9 bases of the junction unmatched. The CDR3 here is CASSYLSGTWYNEQFF. CDR3 in DNA: TGTGCCAGCAGCTACCTTAGCGGGACCTGGTACAATGAGCAGTTCTTC.

This clone appeared a few times. This chain joins TRBV6-5 and TRBJ1-4; D might be TRBD1 (5 bases). This CDR3 spans 15 amino acids. Trimming removed 6 bases from V and 4 bases from J, with 15 bases in between. Germline V gene lookup returns CDR1 MNHEY and CDR2 SVGAGI. For the CDR3, the DNA is TGTGCCAGCAGACATGCGACAGTCCTTAATGAAAAACTGTTTTTT. This translates into CASRHATVLNEKLFF.